This TCR beta chain was identified during a study of T-cell memory formation after mild COVID-19. Points from the study as a whole: The finding that pre-infection memory included some responding clones suggested that cross-reactive memory joined.

This clonotype was seen ten or more times. The antigen remains unidentified. Germline lookup yields CDR1 MNHNS and CDR2 SASEGT. This CDR3 is built from 13 residues. V lost 1 base and J lost 2, with 6 bases in between. TCRdb independently ran MiXCR on the 5' RACE reads; one entry per CDR3 protein. This table has approximately 65,000 distinct CDR3 sequences, 16% appearing once. The rearrangement links TRBV6-1 to TRBJ2-7, with D unclear. The TCR was taken from an adult woman who had mild COVID-19 (a few samples of this study predate the infection). Cell type and time point are not known. The source material was PBMCs or a T cell subset sorted from them (not recorded which). The CDR3 sequence is CASSEEETYEQYF. Written as DNA, the CDR3 is TGTGCCAGCAGTGAAGAGGAAACCTACGAGCAGTACTTC.